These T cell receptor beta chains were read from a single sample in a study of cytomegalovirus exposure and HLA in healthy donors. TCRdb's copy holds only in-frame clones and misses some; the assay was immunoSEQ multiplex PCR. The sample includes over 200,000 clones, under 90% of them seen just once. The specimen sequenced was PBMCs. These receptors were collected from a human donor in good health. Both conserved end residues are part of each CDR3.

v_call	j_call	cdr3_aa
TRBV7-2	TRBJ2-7	CASSLSGTSGYEQYF
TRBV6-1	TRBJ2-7	CASRGIDSYEQYF
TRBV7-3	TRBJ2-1	CASSSTSGRSYNEQFF
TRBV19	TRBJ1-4	CASGTTGSNEKLFF
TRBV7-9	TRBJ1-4	CASSPSPDRRNEKLFF
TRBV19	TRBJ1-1	CASSIVGGPNTEAFF
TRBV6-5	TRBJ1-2	CASSYSRGGGYGYTF
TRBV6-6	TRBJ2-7	CASSTTGVSYEQYF
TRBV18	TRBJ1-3	CASSGQGIENTIYF
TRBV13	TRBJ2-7	CASSSGTGRSYEQYF
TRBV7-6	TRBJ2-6	CASSFLLGPRSGANVLTF
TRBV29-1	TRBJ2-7	CSVVGGGSSYEQYF
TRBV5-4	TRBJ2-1	CASSPTPGSVRWDEQFF
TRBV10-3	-	CAIRPTLAGYNEQYF
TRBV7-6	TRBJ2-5	CASSSPRRGPEEETQYF
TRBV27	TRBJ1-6	CASSLIPPGQGFNSPLHF
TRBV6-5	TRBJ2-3	CASSLLAGANTDTQYF
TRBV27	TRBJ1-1	CASSLFFQNTEAFF
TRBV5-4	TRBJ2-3	CASSLEGSGTDTQYF
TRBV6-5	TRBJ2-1	CASSSEGGSYNEQFF
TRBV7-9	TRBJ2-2	CASSLRLGATNTGELFF
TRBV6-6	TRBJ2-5	CASSRDSQETQYF
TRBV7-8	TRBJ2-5	CASSLTPGGRRRETQYF
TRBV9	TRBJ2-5	CASSVELAEETQYF
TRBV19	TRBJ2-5	CASSIAMRFEETQYF
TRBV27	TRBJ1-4	CASKRRPNEKLFF
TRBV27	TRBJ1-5	CASRPGMVQGDNQPQHF